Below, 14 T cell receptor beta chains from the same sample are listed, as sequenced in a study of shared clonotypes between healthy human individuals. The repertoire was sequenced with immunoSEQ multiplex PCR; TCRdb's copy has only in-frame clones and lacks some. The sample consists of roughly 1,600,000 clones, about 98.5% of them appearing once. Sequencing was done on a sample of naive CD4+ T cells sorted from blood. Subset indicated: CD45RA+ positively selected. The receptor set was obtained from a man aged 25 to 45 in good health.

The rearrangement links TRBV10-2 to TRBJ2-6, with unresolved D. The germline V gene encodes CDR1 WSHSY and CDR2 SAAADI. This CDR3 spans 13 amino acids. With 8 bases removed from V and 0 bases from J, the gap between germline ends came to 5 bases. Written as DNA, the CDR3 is TGCGCCAGCGATAGCTCTGGGGCCAACGTCCTGACTTTC. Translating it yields CASDSSGANVLTF.

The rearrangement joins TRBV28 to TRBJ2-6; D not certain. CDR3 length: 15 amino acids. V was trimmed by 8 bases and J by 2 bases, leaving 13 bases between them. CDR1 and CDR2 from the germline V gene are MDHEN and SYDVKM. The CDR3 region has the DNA TGTGCCAGCCTGGAACGCGTCGCTGGGGCCAACGTCCTGACTTTC. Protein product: CASLERVAGANVLTF.

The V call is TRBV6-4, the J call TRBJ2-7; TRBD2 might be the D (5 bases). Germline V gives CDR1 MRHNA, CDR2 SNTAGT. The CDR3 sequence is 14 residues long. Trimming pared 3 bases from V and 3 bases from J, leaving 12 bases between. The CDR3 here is CASSEWAGRYEQYF. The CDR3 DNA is TGTGCCAGCAGTGAGTGGGCGGGCCGCTACGAGCAGTACTTC.

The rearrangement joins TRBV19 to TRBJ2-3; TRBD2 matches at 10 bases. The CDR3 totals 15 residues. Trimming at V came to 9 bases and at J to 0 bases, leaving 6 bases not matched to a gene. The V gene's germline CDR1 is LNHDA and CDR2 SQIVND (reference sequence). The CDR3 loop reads CARRRTSGSTDTQYF. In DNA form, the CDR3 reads TGTGCCAGACGTCGGACTAGCGGAAGCACAGATACGCAGTATTTT.

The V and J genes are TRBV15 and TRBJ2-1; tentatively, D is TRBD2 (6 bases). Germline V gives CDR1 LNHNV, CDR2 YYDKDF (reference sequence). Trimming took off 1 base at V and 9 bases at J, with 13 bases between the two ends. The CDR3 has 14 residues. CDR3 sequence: CATSRAGRSSEQFF. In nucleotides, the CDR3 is TGTGCCACCAGCAGAGCCGGGAGATCGAGTGAGCAGTTCTTC.

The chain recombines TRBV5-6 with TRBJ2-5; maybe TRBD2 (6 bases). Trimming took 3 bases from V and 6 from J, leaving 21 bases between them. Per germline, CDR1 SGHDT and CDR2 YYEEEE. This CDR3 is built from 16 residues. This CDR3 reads CASSWGEVFLHKTQYF. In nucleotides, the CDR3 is TGTGCCAGCAGCTGGGGGGAGGTCTTCCTTCACAAGACCCAGTACTTC. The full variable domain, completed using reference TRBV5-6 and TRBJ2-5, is DAGVTQSPTHLIKTRGQQVTLRCSPKSGHDTVSWYQQALGQGPQFIFQYYEEEERQRGNFPDRFSGHQFPNYSSELNVNALLLGDSALYLCASSWGEVFLHKTQYFGPGTRLLVL.

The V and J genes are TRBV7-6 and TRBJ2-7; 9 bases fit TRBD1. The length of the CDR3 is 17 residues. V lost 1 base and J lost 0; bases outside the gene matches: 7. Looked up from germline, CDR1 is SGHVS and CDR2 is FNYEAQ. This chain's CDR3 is CASSLGPGQGISYEQYF. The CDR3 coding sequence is TGTGCCAGCAGCTTAGGTCCGGGACAGGGAATCTCCTACGAGCAGTACTTC.

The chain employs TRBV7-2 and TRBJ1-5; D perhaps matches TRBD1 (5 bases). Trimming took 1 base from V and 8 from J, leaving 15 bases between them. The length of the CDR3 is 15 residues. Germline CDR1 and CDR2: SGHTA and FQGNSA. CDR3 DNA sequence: TGTGCCAGCAGCTTAGGGGGGAGGGCCCGGGAGCCCCAGCATTTT. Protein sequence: CASSLGGRAREPQHF. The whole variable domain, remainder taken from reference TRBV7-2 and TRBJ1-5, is GAGVSQSPSNKVTEKGKDVELRCDPISGHTALYWYRQSLGQGLEFLIYFQGNSAPDKSGLPSDRFSAERTGGSVSTLTIQRTQQEDSAVYLCASSLGGRAREPQHFGDGTRLSIL.

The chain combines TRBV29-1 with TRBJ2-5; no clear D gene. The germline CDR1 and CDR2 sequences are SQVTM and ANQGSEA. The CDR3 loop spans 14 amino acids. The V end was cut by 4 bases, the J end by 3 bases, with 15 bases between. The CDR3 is CSVGRLGNEETQYF. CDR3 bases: TGCAGCGTTGGAAGGTTAGGGAATGAAGAGACCCAGTACTTC.

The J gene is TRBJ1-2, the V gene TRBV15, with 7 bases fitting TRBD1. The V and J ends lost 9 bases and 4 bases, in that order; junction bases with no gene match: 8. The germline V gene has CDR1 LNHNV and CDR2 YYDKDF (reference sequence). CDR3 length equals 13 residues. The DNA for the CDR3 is TGTGCCACGCACACAGGGGACTCCTATGGCTACACCTTC. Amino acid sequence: CATHTGDSYGYTF. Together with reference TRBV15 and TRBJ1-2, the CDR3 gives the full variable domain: DAMVIQNPRYQVTQFGKPVTLSCSQTLNHNVMYWYQQKSSQAPKLLFHYYDKDFNNEADTPDNFQSRRPNTSFCFLDIRSPGLGDTAMYLCATHTGDSYGYTFGSGTRLTVV.

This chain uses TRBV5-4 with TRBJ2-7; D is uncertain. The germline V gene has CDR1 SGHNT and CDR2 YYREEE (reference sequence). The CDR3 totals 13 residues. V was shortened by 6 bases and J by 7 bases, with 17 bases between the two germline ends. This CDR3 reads CASTNPRAGEQYF. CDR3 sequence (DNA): TGTGCCAGCACCAATCCCCGGGCTGGAGAGCAGTACTTC.

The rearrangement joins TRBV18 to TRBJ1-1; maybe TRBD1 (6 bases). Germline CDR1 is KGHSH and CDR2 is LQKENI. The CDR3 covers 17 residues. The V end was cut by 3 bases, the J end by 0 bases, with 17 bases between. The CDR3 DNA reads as TGTGCCAGCTCACCCGGGACACGGGGACTCATGAACACTGAAGCTTTCTTT. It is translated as CASSPGTRGLMNTEAFF.

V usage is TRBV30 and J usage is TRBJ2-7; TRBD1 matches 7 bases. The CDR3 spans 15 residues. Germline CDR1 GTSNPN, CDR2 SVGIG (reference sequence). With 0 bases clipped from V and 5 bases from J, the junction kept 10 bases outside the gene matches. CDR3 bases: TGTGCCTGGAGTGTACGACAGGGTGTTTACCACGAGCAGTACTTC. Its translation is CAWSVRQGVYHEQYF.

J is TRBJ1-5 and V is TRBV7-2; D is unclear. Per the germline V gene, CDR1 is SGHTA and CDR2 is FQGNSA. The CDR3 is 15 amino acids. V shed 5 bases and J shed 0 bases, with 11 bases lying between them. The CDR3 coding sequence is TGTGCCAGCAGCCAGGCCCTGTATAGCAATCAGCCCCAGCATTTT. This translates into CASSQALYSNQPQHF.